This T cell receptor beta chain was identified in a study of regulatory T cells in long-lasting Graves disease. Study-level findings and limits: Persistent disease preferred TRBV28, TRBJ1-2 and TRBJ2-5.

There are a few counts of this clonotype. What it binds is not known. With 3 bases clipped from V and 3 bases from J, the junction kept 8 bases outside the gene matches. The CDR3 spans 15 residues. Per the germline V gene, CDR1 is GTSNPN and CDR2 is SVGIG (reference sequence). Time point of the sample: newly diagnosed GD, antithyroid drugs for less than 3 months. The TCR library was made from RNA extracted from PBMCs. For TCR beta, libraries came from iRepertoire HTBI primers and Arm-PCR of CDR3 regions. Authors' analysis steps: Segment identification across samples yielded 62 TRBV and 12 to 15 TRBJ segments. TCRdb re-called the multiplex PCR reads with MiXCR, one entry per CDR3 protein. What appears here as the V and J calls and clone size reflects TCRdb's work, not the paper's. The sample lists 680,000 or so distinct CDR3 sequences, around 15% seen once, with approximately 18% in the top ten. These data are also associated with another study on T cells in Graves' hyperthyroidism and ophthalmopathy.

The chain uses TRBV30 and TRBJ2-3; TRBD2 matches at 8 bases. The receptor was derived from a woman in her 30s with Graves disease. The material sequenced was peripheral blood mononuclear cells (PBMCs), taken at new diagnosis, from a patient treated with antithyroid drugs. CDR3 sequence reads: CAWSGGGVRTDTQYF. CDR3 sequence (DNA): TGTGCCTGGAGCGGGGGGGGAGTAAGGACAGATACGCAGTATTTT.